Below, 22 T cell receptor beta chains from the same sample are listed, as sequenced in a study of blood T cell repertoires in COVID-19. Libraries were prepared by immunoSEQ multiplex PCR; TCRdb keeps only in-frame clonotypes and omits some of them. This sample carries almost 55,000 clones, approximately 90% of them seen once, and the ten largest clones take just under 8.5%. Sequencing was carried out using peripheral blood. These TCRs come from a woman between 35 and 50 years old with active COVID-19.

The J gene is TRBJ1-1, the V gene TRBV7-3, with D possibly being TRBD1 (6 bases). Germline V gives CDR1 SGHTA, CDR2 FQGTGA. CDR3 length: 15 amino acids. The ends were cut back, 1 base at V and 1 base at J, with 10 bases in the middle. Here the CDR3 DNA reads TGTGCCAGCAGCTTAATGGCAGGGGCGAACACTGAAGCTTTCTTT. Translation: CASSLMAGANTEAFF. The full variable domain, with the rest looked up from reference TRBV7-3 and TRBJ1-1, is GAGVSQTPSNKVTEKGKYVELRCDPISGHTALYWYRQSLGQGPEFLIYFQGTGAADDSGLPNDRFFAVRPEGSVSTLKIQRTERGDSAVYLCASSLMAGANTEAFFGQGTRLTVV.

The gene calls are TRBV9 and TRBJ1-5; D is perhaps TRBD1 (5 bases). Between the trimmed V and J ends, which lost 0 bases and 6 bases, there was a span of 7 bases. Germline CDR1 reads SGDLS; CDR2 reads YYNGEE. CDR3 length equals 13 residues. Written as DNA, the CDR3 is TGTGCCAGCAGCGTAGAGGGACTTCAGCCCCAGCATTTT. Protein sequence: CASSVEGLQPQHF.

The rearrangement uses TRBV7-9 and TRBJ1-1, with a tentative D call TRBD1 (5 bases). Trimming shortened V by 5 bases and J by 7 bases, and 20 bases separated the two germline ends. Per germline, CDR1 SEHNR and CDR2 FQNEAQ (reference sequence). The CDR3 runs 15 residues. As DNA, the CDR3 is TGTGCCAGCAGCCCCAGAGGAGGACCCGGGGGTGAAGCTTTCTTT. Its protein product is CASSPRGGPGGEAFF.

The V gene is TRBV30, the J gene TRBJ2-7; TRBD1 might be the D (6 bases). Trimming pared 0 bases from V and 2 bases from J, leaving 11 bases between. The CDR3 runs to 14 residues. Germline V gives CDR1 GTSNPN, CDR2 SVGIG (reference sequence). DNA of the CDR3: TGTGCCTGGAGTGTTGGGGGCACGGCCTACGAGCAGTACTTC. This encodes CAWSVGGTAYEQYF.

The chain is built from TRBV3-1 (or the pseudogene TRBV3-2) and TRBJ2-7; TRBD1 might be the D (5 bases). From germline, CDR1 is LGHDT and CDR2 YNNKEL (reference sequence). The CDR3 runs to 14 residues. V lost 2 bases, J lost 6 bases, and 14 bases lay in between. The CDR3 DNA sequence: TGTGCCAGCAGCCAACGCAGGGTGATCGGCGAGCAGTACTTC. Residues: CASSQRRVIGEQYF.

V and J are TRBV15 and TRBJ1-1, with 7 nucleotides matching TRBD1. Germline loops: CDR1 LNHNV, CDR2 YYDKDF (reference sequence). V was clipped by 0 bases and J by 1 base; unmatched bases: 2. The CDR3 is made up of 15 amino acids. CDR3 sequence (DNA): TGTGCCACCAGCAGAGAAGGGACAGCGAACACTGAAGCTTTCTTT. This encodes CATSREGTANTEAFF.

This clone was detected only once. This chain connects TRBV18 to TRBJ2-5; TRBD2 is a possible D gene (5 bases). The CDR3 is made up of 18 amino acids. Trimming took off 6 bases at V and 4 bases at J, with 27 bases between the two ends. The germline CDR1 and CDR2 sequences are KGHSH and LQKENI. The CDR3 DNA sequence: TGTGCCAGCTCTCCCTTAGATGTGTCCCTAGTGGCGGGAGAGACCCAGTACTTC. Protein product: CASSPLDVSLVAGETQYF.

The chain employs TRBV18 and TRBJ1-5, with D unclear. V was cut by 5 bases and J by 2 bases, with 16 bases left in between. The V gene's germline CDR1 is KGHSH and CDR2 LQKENI. The CDR3 runs to 16 residues. The DNA of the CDR3 is TGTGCCAGCTCAAAATCTCGAGGTATCGGCAATCAGCCCCAGCATTTT. This encodes CASSKSRGIGNQPQHF. Looking up the rest from reference TRBV18 and TRBJ1-5 gives the full variable domain: NAGVMQNPRHLVRRRGQEARLRCSPMKGHSHVYWYRQLPEEGLKFMVYLQKENIIDESGMPKERFSAEFPKEGPSILRIQQVVRGDSAAYFCASSKSRGIGNQPQHFGDGTRLSIL.

V usage is TRBV3-1 (or the pseudogene TRBV3-2) and J usage is TRBJ1-1; no reliable D call. From germline, CDR1 is LGHDT and CDR2 YNNKEL (reference sequence). The V end lost 0 bases, the J end lost 0 bases, and 11 bases lay between the germline ends. This CDR3 has 16 residues. The DNA of the CDR3 is TGTGCCAGCAGCCAAGATATCCCGGGGATGAACACTGAAGCTTTCTTT. Its translation is CASSQDIPGMNTEAFF.

CDR3: CASSIDGSSGSNQPQHF. CDR3 nucleotides: TGTGCCAGTAGTATAGATGGATCCTCAGGAAGCAATCAGCCCCAGCATTTT. The V gene is TRBV19, the J gene TRBJ1-5, with D unresolved. The CDR3 has 17 residues. V lost 0 bases and J lost 1, with 13 bases in between. Looked up from germline, CDR1 is LNHDA and CDR2 is SQIVND (reference sequence).

The chain carries TRBV2 and TRBJ1-2, with D tentatively TRBD1 (6 bases). Between the trimmed V and J ends, which lost 6 bases and 1 base, there was a span of 18 bases. This CDR3 is built from 16 residues. CDR1 is SNHLY, CDR2 FYNNEI, per germline. CDR3 in amino acids: CASRLGQRKDNYGYTF. In DNA, the CDR3 is TGTGCCAGCAGATTAGGACAGAGGAAAGATAACTATGGCTACACCTTC.

V and J are TRBV6-2 or TRBV6-3 and TRBJ1-6; 9 positions match TRBD1. This CDR3 comprises 16 residues. Germline CDR1 and CDR2: MNHEY and SVGEGT. V lost 5 bases and J lost 10; bases outside the gene matches: 12. The CDR3 sequence is CASSRLGQGNRSPLHF. CDR3 in DNA: TGTGCCAGCAGTCGACTTGGACAGGGGAATAGATCACCCCTCCACTTT.

This rearrangement joins TRBV7-9 to TRBJ1-4; D gene uncertain. Per the germline V gene, CDR1 is SEHNR and CDR2 is FQNEAQ (reference sequence). V was pared by 5 bases and J by 4 bases, with 11 bases between. The CDR3 is made up of 14 amino acids. CDR3 DNA: TGTGCCAGCAGCCTAAACAGCGGTAATGAAAAACTGTTTTTT. Translating gives CASSLNSGNEKLFF.

DNA for the CDR3: TGCGCCAGCAGCCAATCATCTGGGAGAAACTATGGCTACACCTTC. Amino acids: CASSQSSGRNYGYTF. The rearrangement joins TRBV4-1 to TRBJ1-2; no firm D call. Germline-derived CDR1 and CDR2 are MGHRA and YSYEKL. V lost 2 bases, J lost 2 bases, and 12 bases lay in between. This CDR3 has 15 amino acids.

V gene TRBV19 combines with J gene TRBJ1-2; 8 positions match TRBD1. CDR1 LNHDA and CDR2 SQIVND come from the germline V gene (reference sequence). This CDR3 region has 15 residues. The junction had 11 bases not matched to a gene; V was cut back by 5 bases and J by 6 bases. The CDR3 region is CASSVYGQGYNGYTF. CDR3 bases: TGTGCCAGTAGTGTTTATGGACAGGGCTATAATGGCTACACCTTC.

The chain is built from TRBV21-1 and TRBJ1-1; TRBD1 reflects the table's D call only, with no check against the DNA. TRBV21-1 is listed as a pseudogene. This CDR3 comprises 17 residues. CDR3: CASSKRGQGARLTEAFF. Written as DNA, the CDR3 is TGTGCCAGCAGCAAACGGGGACAGGGCGCCCGACTCACTGAAGCTTTCTTT.

This clone was seen only once. V gene TRBV15 combines with J gene TRBJ1-2; possibly TRBD1 for D (5 bases). CDR1 is LNHNV and CDR2 is YYDKDF in the germline V gene (reference sequence). Trimming pared 2 bases from V and 8 bases from J, leaving 24 bases between. The CDR3 loop spans 17 amino acids. The CDR3 DNA is TGTGCCACCAGCAGAAATAATAGGGGCGGGGTGTTTTACGGCTACACCTTC. The encoded protein is CATSRNNRGGVFYGYTF.

This chain uses TRBV18 with TRBJ1-3; 8 bases align to TRBD1. Germline CDR1 and CDR2: KGHSH and LQKENI. The V segment lost 3 bases and the J segment 0 bases; nucleotides outside the gene matches: 7. The CDR3 totals 17 residues. DNA for the CDR3: TGTGCCAGCTCACCCCCCGGGACAGGACCCTCTGGAAACACCATATATTTT. Its translation: CASSPPGTGPSGNTIYF.

The chain combines TRBV9 with TRBJ1-2; D unresolved. V was pared by 3 bases and J by 0 bases, with 9 bases between. CDR3 length equals 14 residues. CDR1 and CDR2 (germline): SGDLS, YYNGEE. The CDR3: CASSAGGPNYGYTF. In DNA form, the CDR3 reads TGTGCCAGCAGCGCTGGAGGGCCTAACTATGGCTACACCTTC. The full variable domain, its missing parts supplied by reference TRBV9 and TRBJ1-2, is DSGVTQTPKHLITATGQRVTLRCSPRSGDLSVYWYQQSLDQGLQFLIQYYNGEERAKGNILERFSAQQFPDLHSELNLSSLELGDSALYFCASSAGGPNYGYTFGSGTRLTVV.

This clone was counted between two and nine times. V gene TRBV5-6 combines with J gene TRBJ1-6; perhaps TRBD1 as D (6 bases). Germline CDR1 reads SGHDT; CDR2 reads YYEEEE. The V gene lost 6 bases and the J gene lost 9 bases, with 22 bases spanning the gap. CDR3 length: 16 amino acids. CDR3 bases: TGTGCCAGCACAATCCTAGCGGACAGTTTTCGTTCACCCCTCCACTTT. This encodes CASTILADSFRSPLHF.

The chain is built from TRBV2 and TRBJ2-5, with 7 positions matching TRBD1. Unmatched junction bases numbered 6, after V lost 6 bases and J lost 5 bases. Germline values: CDR1 SNHLY, CDR2 FYNNEI. CDR3 size: 13 residues. The CDR3 DNA follows: TGTGCCAGCAGCCGACAGGGTGGCGAGACCCAGTACTTC. This codes for CASSRQGGETQYF.

The chain links TRBV3-1 (or the pseudogene TRBV3-2) to TRBJ1-2; tentatively, D is TRBD1 (6 bases). CDR3 length: 13 amino acids. The V gene's germline CDR1 is LGHDT and CDR2 YNNKEL (reference sequence). Deletions cut 1 base from V and 9 bases from J, with 12 bases between. DNA for the CDR3: TGTGCCAGCAGCCAAGTGTCTCAGGGGAGCTACACCTTC. Protein: CASSQVSQGSYTF.